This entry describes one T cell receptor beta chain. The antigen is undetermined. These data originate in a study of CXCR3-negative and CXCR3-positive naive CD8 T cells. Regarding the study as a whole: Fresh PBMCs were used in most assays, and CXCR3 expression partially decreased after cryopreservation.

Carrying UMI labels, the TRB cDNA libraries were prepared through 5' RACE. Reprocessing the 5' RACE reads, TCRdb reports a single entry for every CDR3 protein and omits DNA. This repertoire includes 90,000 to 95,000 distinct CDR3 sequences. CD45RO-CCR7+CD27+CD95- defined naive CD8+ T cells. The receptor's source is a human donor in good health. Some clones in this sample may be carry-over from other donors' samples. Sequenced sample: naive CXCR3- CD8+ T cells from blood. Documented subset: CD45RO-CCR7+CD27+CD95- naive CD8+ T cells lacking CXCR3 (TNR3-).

The CDR3 spells CSVEVLDRAPYEQYF. V gene TRBV29-1 combines with J gene TRBJ2-7. Germline lookup yields CDR1 SQVTM and CDR2 ANQGSEA. The CDR3 runs to 15 residues.